This T cell receptor (beta chain) was recorded in a study of blood T cell repertoires in COVID-19. Study at large: Italy, Spain and the United States were the sources of the convalescent and acute COVID-19 samples. Nucleic acid was either cDNA or gDNA, and it came from T cells, B-cell-depleted T cells, or PBMCs.

Trimming took 5 bases from V and 5 from J; bases not matched to a gene: 12. Germline lookup yields CDR1 LNHDA and CDR2 SQIVND (reference sequence). This CDR3 is 16 amino acids long. Per the authors' pipeline: The assay estimated nucleated cells by amplifying reference gene primers. TCRdb's table, derived via immunoSEQ multiplex PCR, lists solely in-frame clones and lacks some. The V and J calls and clone size are taken from that table; D and trimming were inferred from the DNA. The sample consists of 250,000 to 300,000 clones, around nine tenths of them appearing once. This clonotype originated in a woman between 50 and 59 years old who had been exposed to COVID-19. The genes are TRBV19 and TRBJ2-1, with 7 bases fitting TRBD1. Sequencing input: PBMCs or T cells enriched from blood (not recorded which). CDR3 sequence reads: CASSSTSRDRNNEQFF. DNA for the CDR3: TGTGCCAGTAGTTCAACGTCCCGGGACAGAAACAATGAGCAGTTCTTC.